These 6 T cell receptor beta chains were sequenced from one sample in a study of shared clonotypes between healthy human individuals. Method: immunoSEQ multiplex PCR; TCRdb's copy keeps in-frame clones and lacks some. The sample has around 610,000 clones, approximately 96% seen once. Terminally differentiated effector memory CD45RA+ cells were excluded by CCR7 positive selection of CD45RO-negative cells. The specimen sequenced was naive CD8+ T cells sorted from blood. The source is a woman in her thirties in good health.

V gene TRBV6-6 combines with J gene TRBJ1-3, with D unclear. CDR1 MNHNY and CDR2 SVGAGI come from the germline V gene (reference sequence). V lost 7 bases to trimming and J lost 0 bases, with 7 bases between them. The CDR3 has 13 amino acids. CDR3 nucleotides: TGTGCCAGCATCGGGAACTCTGGAAACACCATATATTTT. Translated: CASIGNSGNTIYF.

The chain has TRBV7-6 and TRBJ2-7; TRBD2 agrees at 8 bases. The CDR3 covers 15 residues. Germline loops: CDR1 SGHVS, CDR2 FNYEAQ. V dropped 5 bases and J dropped 4; count of bases not matched to a gene: 10. Here the CDR3 reads CASSATLASGYEQYF. The CDR3 DNA sequence: TGTGCCAGCAGCGCTACCCTGGCTAGCGGGTACGAGCAGTACTTC.

The chain has TRBV5-4 and TRBJ1-1, with 12 bases that match TRBD1. The CDR3 has 16 amino acids. Losses at the gene ends were 0 bases for V and 4 bases for J; bases not matched to a gene: 4. Germline V gene sequence: CDR1 SGHNT, CDR2 YYREEE (reference sequence). The CDR3 region is CASSLGDRGPFTEAFF. CDR3 DNA sequence: TGTGCCAGCAGCTTGGGGGACAGGGGGCCGTTCACTGAAGCTTTCTTT.

The rearrangement uses TRBV28 and TRBJ2-7, with D possibly matching TRBD1 (6 bases). The germline V and J ends were trimmed by 5 bases and 4 bases, with 18 bases remaining between them. Germline V gene data show CDR1 as MDHEN and CDR2 as SYDVKM. The CDR3 runs to 15 residues. CDR3 loop: CASSRILDSEYEQYF. CDR3 in DNA: TGTGCCAGCAGTAGGATTTTGGACAGCGAATACGAGCAGTACTTC.

V usage is TRBV6-5 and J usage is TRBJ1-1, with D possibly TRBD1 on 5 matching bases. Germline loops: CDR1 MNHEY, CDR2 SVGAGI. V lost 2 bases, J lost 5 bases, and 12 bases lay in between. CDR3 size: 14 residues. This CDR3 is CASSYDSYPTEAFF. CDR3 nucleotide sequence: TGTGCCAGCAGTTACGACAGTTATCCGACTGAAGCTTTCTTT.

The chain's CDR3 is CASSTGLAAEQYF. The DNA of the CDR3 is TGTGCCAGCAGCACTGGACTAGCGGCTGAGCAGTACTTC. The chain links TRBV13 to TRBJ2-7; TRBD2 matches at 10 bases. V lost 5 bases and J lost 7; bases outside the gene matches: 5. Germline CDR1 reads PRHDT; CDR2 reads FYEKMQ (reference sequence). The CDR3 covers 13 residues.